The clone carrying this TCR beta chain showed up just once. Its specificity is unknown. This CDR3 is missing its conserved last phenylalanine or tryptophan, likely due to a read error. This entry is derived from a study of tumor and adjacent non-tumor tissue in lung cancer. Overall study: The patients, around 9 men and a few women, were roughly 30 to 80 with stage I to III disease.

Study conclusions and caveats: Significantly higher TCR diversity was found in tumor than normal lung.

This sample's RNA came from whole unsorted tissue. This non-tumor lung sample came from over 3 cm beyond the tumor edge. Three rounds of nested PCR, following a modified ARM-PCR protocol, produced the TCRbeta library. TCRdb recomputed calls from the multiplex PCR reads with MiXCR, one row per CDR3 protein. The sample lists about 80,000 distinct CDR3 sequences, approximately 78% occurring once. The junction had 18 bases not matched to a gene; V was cut back by 4 bases and J by 10 bases. The CDR3 extends over 16 amino acids. Germline CDR1 is MGHRA and CDR2 is YSYEKL. This clonotype originated in a man aged 55 to 70 with non-small cell lung cancer. The V and J genes are TRBV4-1 and TRBJ1-2; 7 nucleotides agree with TRBD1. Sequencing was carried out using distant non-tumor lung tissue. CDR3 sequence reads: CASSPGGTGDYYNYTS. CDR3 nucleotide sequence: TGCGCCAGCAGCCCCGGTGGAACAGGGGACTACTATAACTACACCAGC.